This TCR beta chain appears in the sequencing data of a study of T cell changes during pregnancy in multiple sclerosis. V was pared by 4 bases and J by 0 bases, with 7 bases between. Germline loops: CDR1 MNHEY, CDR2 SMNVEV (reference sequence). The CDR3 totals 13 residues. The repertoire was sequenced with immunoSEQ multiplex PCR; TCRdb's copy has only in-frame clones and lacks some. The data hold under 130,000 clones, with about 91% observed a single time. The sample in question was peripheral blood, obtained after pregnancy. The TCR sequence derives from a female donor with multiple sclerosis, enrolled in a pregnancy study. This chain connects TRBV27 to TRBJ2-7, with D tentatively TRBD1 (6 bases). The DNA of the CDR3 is TGTGCCAGCAGTTGGGGGCTCTCCTACGAGCAGTACTTC. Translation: CASSWGLSYEQYF.